The 21 T cell receptor beta chains below were found in one sample sequenced in a study of blood T cells in healthy people across ages. Primed by a sample-barcoded 5' primer and a J-beta primer mix, a second PCR proceeded for roughly 6 to 12 cycles. TCRdb re-called the 5' RACE reads with MiXCR, one entry per CDR3 protein. The sample lists about 1.5 million distinct CDR3 sequences, about 45% occurring once. Sequenced material: blood. Receptors originate from a young woman in good health.

This chain links TRBV20-1 with TRBJ2-7, with D perhaps given as TRBD1 or TRBD2 (5 bases each). In germline, CDR1 is DFQATT, CDR2 SNEGSKA (reference sequence). V was cut by 5 bases and J by 4 bases, with 21 bases left in between. The CDR3 extends over 15 amino acids. The CDR3 is CSAPSGGQGRYEQYF. CDR3 coding DNA: TGCAGTGCTCCGTCAGGTGGGCAGGGACGGTACGAGCAGTACTTC.

V gene TRBV3-1 combines with J gene TRBJ2-3; a weak D match, TRBD1 (6 bases). The germline CDR1 and CDR2 sequences are LGHDT and YNNKEL (reference sequence). V was cut by 1 base and J by 4 bases, with 12 bases left in between. The CDR3 extends over 15 amino acids. In DNA, the CDR3 is TGTGCCAGCAGCCAAGCGGCCAGGGGCGCAGATACGCAGTATTTT. Amino acids: CASSQAARGADTQYF.

This clonotype was picked up a small number of times. V gene TRBV13 combines with J gene TRBJ2-1, with 7 bases that match TRBD1. Losses at the gene ends were 3 bases for V and 4 bases for J; bases not matched to a gene: 9. This CDR3 region has 16 residues. Germline loops: CDR1 PRHDT, CDR2 FYEKMQ (reference sequence). The CDR3 bases are TGTGCCAGCAGCTTTCGTAGGACAGGAGATTACAATGAGCAGTTCTTC. It yields the protein CASSFRRTGDYNEQFF.

The chain uses TRBV7-8 and TRBJ1-2, with D maybe TRBD1 (6 bases). Germline CDR1 and CDR2: SGHVS and FQNEAQ. This CDR3 has 14 amino acids. V was pared by 5 bases and J by 6 bases, with 16 bases between. The CDR3 bases are TGTGCCAGCAGCCCCTCGTGGCAGGGGAATGGCTACACCTTC. As protein: CASSPSWQGNGYTF.

This clonotype was seen just once. J is TRBJ1-2 and V is TRBV6-2 or TRBV6-3, with a tentative D call TRBD1 (5 bases). The germline gives CDR1 MNHEY, CDR2 SVGEGT. This CDR3 has 17 amino acids. The V end was cut by 7 bases, the J end by 3 bases, with 24 bases between. The CDR3 sequence is CASTEPADGTADYGYTF. The CDR3 DNA is TGTGCCAGCACCGAACCGGCGGACGGGACTGCAGACTATGGCTACACCTTC.

The gene calls are TRBV19 and TRBJ1-5; D is ambiguous. Germline lookup yields CDR1 LNHDA and CDR2 SQIVND (reference sequence). This CDR3 contains 13 residues. V lost 2 bases and J 6 bases, leaving 8 bases between the germline ends. The CDR3 loop reads CASSIWEGQPQHF. In nucleotides, the CDR3 is TGTGCCAGTAGTATATGGGAGGGTCAGCCCCAGCATTTT.

This chain's CDR3 is CASSYRLGLAGSRGYEQYF. The CDR3 region has the DNA TGTGCCAGCAGTTACCGACTGGGACTAGCGGGCTCTAGGGGGTACGAGCAGTACTTC. The chain combines TRBV6-5 with TRBJ2-7; TRBD2 agrees at 12 bases. Losses at the gene ends were 2 bases for V and 4 bases for J; bases not matched to a gene: 15. Per germline, CDR1 MNHEY and CDR2 SVGAGI. The CDR3 is 19 residues long.

This clonotype appeared many times. V gene TRBV20-1 combines with J gene TRBJ2-4; a possible D gene is TRBD1 (5 bases). Trimming removed 3 bases at V and 4 bases at J, with 13 bases between. Germline V gene data show CDR1 as DFQATT and CDR2 as SNEGSKA (reference sequence). This CDR3 is 14 amino acids long. The CDR3 loop reads CSARDWQGKNIQYF. DNA for the CDR3: TGCAGTGCTAGGGATTGGCAGGGAAAAAACATTCAGTACTTC.

This clonotype occurred a few times. The chain has TRBV7-9 and TRBJ2-7; 7 positions match TRBD2. CDR1 and CDR2 from the germline V gene are SEHNR and FQNEAQ (reference sequence). J gave up 4 bases and V 4 bases, and 7 bases lay outside the gene matches. There are 14 residues in the CDR3. The CDR3 reads CASSSRLADYEQYF. The CDR3 DNA follows: TGTGCCAGCAGCTCCCGGCTAGCGGATTACGAGCAGTACTTC.

The chain combines TRBV7-2 with TRBJ2-4; possibly TRBD1 for D (6 bases). The CDR3 totals 15 residues. Trimming removed 4 bases from V and 6 bases from J, with 16 bases in between. Germline assignment: CDR1 SGHTA and CDR2 FQGNSA. In DNA form, the CDR3 reads TGTGCCAGCAGCTCTCAGATCCAGGGGAGAAACATTCAGTACTTC. Translating it yields CASSSQIQGRNIQYF.

This chain links TRBV29-1 with TRBJ1-5; TRBD1 matches at 7 bases. The ends lost 4 bases at V and 4 bases at J; junction bases unmatched: 7. The germline V gene has CDR1 SQVTM and CDR2 ANQGSEA. CDR3 length equals 14 residues. CDR3 coding DNA: TGCAGCGTTGCCGGTGACAGGGAAAATCAGCCCCAGCATTTT. Amino acid sequence: CSVAGDRENQPQHF.

This clonotype was counted a few times. DNA of the CDR3: TGTGCCAGCACCCGCGGCGACAGCCTCCCCAACTATGGCTACACCTTC. Translated, it gives CASTRGDSLPNYGYTF. The genes are TRBV12-3 or TRBV12-4 and TRBJ1-2; a weak D match, TRBD1 (5 bases). The CDR3 sequence is 16 residues long. Trimming stripped 7 bases from V and 2 bases from J, with 20 bases between.

The gene calls are TRBV27 and TRBJ1-5, with a weak D call TRBD1 (6 bases). Trimming took 4 bases from V and 1 from J, leaving 20 bases between them. The CDR3 sequence is 18 residues long. Germline-derived CDR1 and CDR2 are MNHEY and SMNVEV (reference sequence). The CDR3 here is CASSSAHLGAGSNQPQHF. The CDR3 DNA sequence: TGTGCCAGCAGTTCAGCCCATTTGGGGGCCGGGAGCAATCAGCCCCAGCATTTT.

This clonotype has a handful of counts. This chain links TRBV7-2 with TRBJ2-4, with D perhaps matching TRBD2 (6 bases). The germline gives CDR1 SGHTA, CDR2 FQGNSA. Trimming removed 5 bases at V and 4 bases at J, with 9 bases between. There are 13 residues in the CDR3. CDR3 residues: CASSPGGKNIQYF. CDR3 bases: TGTGCCAGCAGCCCTGGGGGGAAAAACATTCAGTACTTC.

This clonotype was seen more than once but under ten times. The genes are TRBV27 and TRBJ2-1, with D tentatively TRBD1 (5 bases). Trimming removed 6 bases from V and 7 bases from J, with 10 bases in between. CDR3 length equals 12 residues. Germline V gene lookup returns CDR1 MNHEY and CDR2 SMNVEV (reference sequence). As DNA, the CDR3 is TGTGCCAGCAGGCAGGGCCCAAATGAGCAGTTCTTC. Translated: CASRQGPNEQFF.

Only a few counts were recorded for this clonotype. The J gene is TRBJ2-1, the V gene TRBV5-1; 7 bases line up with TRBD2. The CDR3 loop spans 17 amino acids. Germline values: CDR1 SGHRS, CDR2 YFSETQ. The V segment lost 6 bases and the J segment 3 bases; nucleotides outside the gene matches: 15. CDR3 region: CASTAQKGLISYNEQFF. The CDR3 bases are TGCGCCAGCACCGCCCAAAAGGGACTAATAAGCTACAATGAGCAGTTCTTC.

This clonotype was seen more than once but under ten times. CDR3 sequence reads: CASSQDPGGIYNEQFF. CDR3 DNA sequence: TGCGCCAGCAGCCAAGACCCAGGGGGCATCTACAATGAGCAGTTCTTC. V and J are TRBV4-1 and TRBJ2-1; 8 bases match TRBD1. V gave up 0 bases and J gave up 3 bases; unmatched junction bases: 4. The germline V gene has CDR1 MGHRA and CDR2 YSYEKL. The CDR3 has 16 amino acids.

J is TRBJ1-2 and V is TRBV28; tentative D call: TRBD1 (5 bases). Between the trimmed V and J ends, which lost 7 bases and 6 bases, there was a span of 21 bases. The CDR3 sequence is 15 residues long. Germline assignment: CDR1 MDHEN and CDR2 SYDVKM. The CDR3 is CASIPGTSGGNGYTF. As DNA, the CDR3 is TGTGCCAGCATACCTGGGACCTCGGGTGGGAATGGCTACACCTTC.

This clonotype has only a few counts. The rearrangement uses TRBV19 and TRBJ1-2; D gene ambiguous. CDR1 is LNHDA, CDR2 SQIVND, per germline (reference sequence). The CDR3 is 15 residues long. The V gene lost 0 bases and the J gene lost 2 bases, with 10 bases spanning the gap. In nucleotides, the CDR3 is TGTGCCAGTAGTATAGATCACGGGAAAAACTATGGCTACACCTTC. Its protein product is CASSIDHGKNYGYTF. Full variable domain (remainder filled in from reference TRBV19 and TRBJ1-2): DGGITQSPKYLFRKEGQNVTLSCEQNLNHDAMYWYRQDPGQGLRLIYYSQIVNDFQKGDIAEGYSVSREKKESFPLTVTSAQKNPTAFYLCASSIDHGKNYGYTFGSGTRLTVV.

This chain links TRBV27 with TRBJ2-2; TRBD2 aligns across 7 bases. In germline, CDR1 is MNHEY, CDR2 SMNVEV (reference sequence). The J segment lost 5 bases and the V segment lost 3 bases, leaving 6 bases of the junction unmatched. The CDR3 loop spans 15 amino acids. The CDR3 here is CASSFGAGPTGELFF. In DNA, the CDR3 is TGTGCCAGCAGTTTCGGAGCGGGACCAACCGGGGAGCTGTTTTTT.

The chain joins TRBV4-1 to TRBJ1-5; 7 bases fit TRBD1. Unmatched junction bases numbered 4, after V lost 4 bases and J lost 1 base. The germline V gene has CDR1 MGHRA and CDR2 YSYEKL. The CDR3 is 15 residues long. The CDR3: CASSPEQGSNQPQHF. CDR3 in DNA: TGCGCCAGCAGCCCTGAACAGGGGAGCAATCAGCCCCAGCATTTT.